This T cell receptor (beta chain) originates from a study of T cells in Graves' hyperthyroidism and ophthalmopathy. Study results and limitations: Blood shared most expanded thyroid clonotypes above 0.001.

Trimming shortened V by 3 bases and J by 3 bases, and 11 bases separated the two germline ends. The CDR3 covers 14 residues. Germline V gives CDR1 MNHEY, CDR2 SMNVEV (reference sequence). RNA transcripts were the template for amplifying TCR beta CDR3 regions. Primed by the HTBI set, a first-round RT-PCR was run on the TCR CDR3. Using its own MiXCR run on the multiplex PCR reads, TCRdb lists one record per CDR3 protein. The data hold roughly 600,000 distinct CDR3 sequences, with approximately 15% observed a single time. The table lists this clonotype with many counts. No antigen is known for it. The chain employs TRBV27 and TRBJ1-2, with D perhaps TRBD1 (5 bases). The TCR sequence derives from a woman aged 45-65 years with Graves' ophthalmopathy. What was sequenced was blood. CDR3 nucleotide sequence: TGTGCCAGCAGTTTGCGACAGTTTGACTATGGCTACACCTTC. This gives the protein CASSLRQFDYGYTF.